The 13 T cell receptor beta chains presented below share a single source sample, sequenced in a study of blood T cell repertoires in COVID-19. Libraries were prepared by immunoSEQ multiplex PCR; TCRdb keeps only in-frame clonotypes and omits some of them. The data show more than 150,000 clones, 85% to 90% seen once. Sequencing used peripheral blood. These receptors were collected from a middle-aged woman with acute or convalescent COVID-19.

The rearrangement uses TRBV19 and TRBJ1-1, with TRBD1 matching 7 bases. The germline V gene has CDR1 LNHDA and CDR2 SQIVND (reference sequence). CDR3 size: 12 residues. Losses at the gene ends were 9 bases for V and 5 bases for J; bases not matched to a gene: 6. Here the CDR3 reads CARETGPTEAFF. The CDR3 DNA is TGTGCCAGAGAGACAGGGCCGACTGAAGCTTTCTTT.

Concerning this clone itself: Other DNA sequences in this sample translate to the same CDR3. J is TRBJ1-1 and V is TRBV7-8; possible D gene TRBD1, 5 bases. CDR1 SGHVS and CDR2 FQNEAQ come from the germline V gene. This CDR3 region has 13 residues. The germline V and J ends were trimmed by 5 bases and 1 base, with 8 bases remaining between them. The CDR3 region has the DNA TGTGCCAGCAGCCTAGACAGGAACACTGAAGCTTTCTTT. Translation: CASSLDRNTEAFF.

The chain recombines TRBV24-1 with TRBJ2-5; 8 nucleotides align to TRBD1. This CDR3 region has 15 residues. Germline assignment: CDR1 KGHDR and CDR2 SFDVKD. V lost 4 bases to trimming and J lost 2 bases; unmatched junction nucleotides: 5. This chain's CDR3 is CATSESRTGQETQYF. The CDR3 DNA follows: TGTGCCACCAGTGAATCTAGGACAGGGCAAGAGACCCAGTACTTC.

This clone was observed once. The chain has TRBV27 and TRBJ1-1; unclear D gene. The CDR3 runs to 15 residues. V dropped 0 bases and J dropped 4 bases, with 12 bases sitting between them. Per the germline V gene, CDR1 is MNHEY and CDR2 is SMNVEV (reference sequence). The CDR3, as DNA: TGTGCCAGCAGTTTATCGACCGCCCGGGGCACTGAAGCTTTCTTT. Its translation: CASSLSTARGTEAFF.

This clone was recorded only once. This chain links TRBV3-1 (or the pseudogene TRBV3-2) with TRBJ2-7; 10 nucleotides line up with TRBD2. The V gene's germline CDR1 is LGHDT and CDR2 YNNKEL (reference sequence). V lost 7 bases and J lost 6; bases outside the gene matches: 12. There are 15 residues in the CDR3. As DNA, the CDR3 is TGTGCCAGCACCCCGAATAGCGGGGGGCTGTTCGAGCAGTACTTC. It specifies CASTPNSGGLFEQYF.

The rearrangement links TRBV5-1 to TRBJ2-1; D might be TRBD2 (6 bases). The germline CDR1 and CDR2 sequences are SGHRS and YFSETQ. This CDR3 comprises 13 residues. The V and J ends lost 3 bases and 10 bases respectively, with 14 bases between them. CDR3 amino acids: CASSSGTRHEQFF. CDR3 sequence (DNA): TGCGCCAGCAGCTCCGGGACTCGACACGAGCAGTTCTTC.

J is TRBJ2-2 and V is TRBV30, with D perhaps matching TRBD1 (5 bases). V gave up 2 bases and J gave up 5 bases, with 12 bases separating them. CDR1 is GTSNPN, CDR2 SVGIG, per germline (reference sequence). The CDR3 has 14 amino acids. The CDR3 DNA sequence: TGTGCCTGGAGTCACTCTAGGGGTACCGGGGAGCTGTTTTTT. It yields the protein CAWSHSRGTGELFF.

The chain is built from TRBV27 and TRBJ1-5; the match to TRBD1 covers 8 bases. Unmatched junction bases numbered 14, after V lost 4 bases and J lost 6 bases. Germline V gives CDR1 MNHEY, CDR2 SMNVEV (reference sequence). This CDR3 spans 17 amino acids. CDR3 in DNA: TGTGCCAGCAGTTACCTAGAGGACAGGGAGTCTTGTCAGCCCCAGCATTTT. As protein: CASSYLEDRESCQPQHF.

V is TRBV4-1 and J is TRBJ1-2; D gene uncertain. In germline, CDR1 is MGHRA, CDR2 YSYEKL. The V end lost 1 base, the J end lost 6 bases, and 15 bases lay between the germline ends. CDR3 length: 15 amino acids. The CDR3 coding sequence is TGCGCCAGCAGCCAAGGATCAGCGCCCGGAGATGGCTACACCTTC. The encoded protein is CASSQGSAPGDGYTF.

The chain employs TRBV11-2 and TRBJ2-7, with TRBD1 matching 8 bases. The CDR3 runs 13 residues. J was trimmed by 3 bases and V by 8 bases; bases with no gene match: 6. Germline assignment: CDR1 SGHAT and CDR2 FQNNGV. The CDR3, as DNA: TGTGCCAGCCGGAGACAGGGGATCTACGAGCAGTACTTC. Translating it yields CASRRQGIYEQYF.

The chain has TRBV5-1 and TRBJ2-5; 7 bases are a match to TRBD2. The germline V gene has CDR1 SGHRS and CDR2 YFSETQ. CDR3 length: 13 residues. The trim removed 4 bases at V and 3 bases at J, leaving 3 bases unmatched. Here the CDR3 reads CASSHRGEETQYF. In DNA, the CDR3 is TGCGCCAGCAGCCATCGGGGGGAAGAGACCCAGTACTTC.

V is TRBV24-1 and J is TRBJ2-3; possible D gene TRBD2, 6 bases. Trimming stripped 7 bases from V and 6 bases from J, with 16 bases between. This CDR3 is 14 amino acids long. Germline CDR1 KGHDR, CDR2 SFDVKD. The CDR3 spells CATRGIGSHDTQYF. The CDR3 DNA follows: TGTGCCACCAGGGGGATCGGGAGTCACGATACGCAGTATTTT.

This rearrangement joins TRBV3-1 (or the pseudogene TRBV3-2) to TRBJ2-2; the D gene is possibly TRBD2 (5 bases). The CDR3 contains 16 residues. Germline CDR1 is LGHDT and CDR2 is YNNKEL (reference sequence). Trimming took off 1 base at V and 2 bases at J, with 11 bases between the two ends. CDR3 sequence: CASSQGAGLNTGELFF. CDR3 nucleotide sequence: TGTGCCAGCAGCCAAGGGGCTGGACTCAACACCGGGGAGCTGTTTTTT.